This TCR beta chain was sequenced in a study of T-cell memory formation after mild COVID-19. The overall study: TCR clusters were mostly confined to one donor each. Findings of the study overall: The pre-infection memory compartment contained some responding clones, suggesting cross-reactive memory joined. Among clones contracting day 15 to 85, CD4/CD8 was balanced, whereas later expanders leaned CD4+.

The table lists this clonotype with a few counts. Its antigen remains unknown. V gave up 10 bases and J gave up 4 bases, with 14 bases separating them. The CDR3 has 13 residues. Germline values: CDR1 SNHLY, CDR2 FYNNEI. 5'RACE primed from the constant segment yielded TCR alpha and TCR beta cDNA libraries bearing sample barcodes and UMIs. MiXCR was run by TCRdb on the 5' RACE reads, yielding one entry per CDR3 protein. The sample carries hundreds of thousands of distinct CDR3 sequences, approximately 18% recorded once. The rearrangement joins TRBV2 to TRBJ2-1; a weak D match, TRBD1 (6 bases). Material: PBMCs or a T cell subset sorted from them (not recorded which). The clonotype comes from a man in his late teens or twenties who had mild COVID-19 (a few samples of this study predate the infection). Cell type and time point are not known. CDR3 DNA: TGTGCCACGCAACAGGGTCTTTACAATGAGCAGTTCTTC. Its translation is CATQQGLYNEQFF.